The T cell receptor beta chain under discussion was sequenced for a study of breast tumors, draining lymph nodes, adjacent tissues. Study results and limitations: Findings are consistent with lymph node origin and intratumoral expansion of most tumor T cells. Tumor T cell lymph node origin was a supported hypothesis, not proven.

This clonotype came up many times. Its antigen is still unknown. TCRdb passed the multiplex PCR reads through MiXCR, listing each CDR3 protein once. The sample contains fewer than 200,000 distinct CDR3 sequences, around a third of which appear only once. Samples came from axillary lymph nodes draining the breast cancer. CDR1 and CDR2 (germline): SGHNT, YENEEA. This CDR3 spans 13 amino acids. Between the trimmed V and J ends, which lost 2 bases and 6 bases, there was a span of 8 bases. The gene calls are TRBV11-3 and TRBJ2-1; unclear D gene. Sequences were obtained from axillary lymph node tissue. This clonotype originated in a female donor with breast cancer. Some clones in this sample may be carry-over from other donors' samples. The CDR3 region has the DNA TGTGCCAGCAGCTTACCCCGTGTCAATGAGCAGTTCTTC. Its protein product is CASSLPRVNEQFF.